Each of the 10 T cell receptor beta chains below was sequenced from the same sample in a study of blood T cell repertoires in COVID-19. Profiling relied on immunoSEQ multiplex PCR, and the TCRdb table lists in-frame clones only, not all of them. This sample carries around 310,000 clones, 90% of them seen once, and the ten largest clones take around 0.96%. The sample was peripheral blood. These receptors were collected from a woman aged 40 to 50 with COVID-19, enrolled during active disease.

This clone turned up a few times. The rearrangement links TRBV6-2 or TRBV6-3 to TRBJ1-1; D possibly corresponds to TRBD1 (5 bases). Trimming cost V 0 bases and J 6 bases, with 14 bases left between them. Germline assignment: CDR1 MNHEY and CDR2 SVGEGT. The CDR3 spans 15 residues. The CDR3 nucleotides read TGTGCCAGCAGTTACTCGGGGACCCGGGGGGCTGAAGCTTTCTTT. It codes for CASSYSGTRGAEAFF.

This sequence joins TRBV5-1 and TRBJ1-1; 7 nucleotides agree with TRBD1. Per the germline V gene, CDR1 is SGHRS and CDR2 is YFSETQ. The CDR3 consists of 14 residues. After removal of 7 bases from V and 1 base from J, the junction contained 7 bases not matched to a gene. CDR3 in amino acids: CASASGQPNTEAFF. The CDR3 bases are TGCGCCAGCGCCTCGGGACAGCCGAACACTGAAGCTTTCTTT.

The chain links TRBV20-1 to TRBJ2-7; 10 nucleotides match TRBD1. With V trimmed by 3 bases and J by 3 bases, 5 bases remained unmatched. CDR3 length: 14 amino acids. Per the germline V gene, CDR1 is DFQATT and CDR2 is SNEGSKA (reference sequence). CDR3 in DNA: TGCAGTGCTAGTCCGGGACAGGGGCTCTACGAGCAGTACTTC. Translated: CSASPGQGLYEQYF.

The rearrangement uses TRBV11-1 and TRBJ2-1, with 10 nucleotides matching TRBD1. The CDR3 totals 15 residues. The germline CDR1 and CDR2 sequences are SGHAT and FQDESV (reference sequence). Unmatched junction bases numbered 7, after V lost 5 bases and J lost 6 bases. CDR3 loop: CASSNRDRGFNEQFF. Written as DNA, the CDR3 is TGTGCCAGCAGCAACCGGGACAGGGGATTCAATGAGCAGTTCTTC.

The chain couples TRBV6-5 to TRBJ1-2, with unresolved D. This CDR3 has 15 amino acids. Per germline, CDR1 MNHEY and CDR2 SVGAGI. V was trimmed by 7 bases and J by 1 base, leaving 16 bases between them. CDR3 sequence: CASTLEWGVNYGYTF. DNA for the CDR3: TGTGCCAGCACTCTAGAGTGGGGAGTTAACTATGGCTACACCTTC.

Only one count was recorded for this clone. The chain has TRBV4-3 and TRBJ1-1, with 7 nucleotides matching TRBD1. Germline V CDR1 and CDR2: LGHNA, YSLEER. This CDR3 contains 15 residues. The junction had 5 bases not matched to a gene; V was cut back by 4 bases and J by 0 bases. In DNA, the CDR3 is TGCGCCAGCAGCCTTACAGGGGTGGTGAACACTGAAGCTTTCTTT. As protein: CASSLTGVVNTEAFF.

The J gene is TRBJ2-2, the V gene TRBV19; 7 bases fit TRBD1. Germline-derived CDR1 and CDR2 are LNHDA and SQIVND (reference sequence). The CDR3 loop spans 14 amino acids. The V segment lost 7 bases and the J segment 4 bases; nucleotides outside the gene matches: 6. The DNA for the CDR3 is TGTGCCAGTACCAGGGGGTTAGTCACCGGGGAGCTGTTTTTT. Translation: CASTRGLVTGELFF.

The chain has TRBV28 and TRBJ1-1, with no clear D. V was trimmed by 5 bases and J by 10 bases, leaving 11 bases between them. CDR1 MDHEN and CDR2 SYDVKM come from the germline V gene. The CDR3 totals 11 residues. The CDR3 nucleotides read TGTGCCAGCAGTAATACAGTGCGAGCTTTCTTT. Translating gives CASSNTVRAFF. Complete variable domain (other parts from reference TRBV28 and TRBJ1-1): DVKVTQSSRYLVKRTGEKVFLECVQDMDHENMFWYRQDPGLGLRLIYFSYDVKMKEKGDIPEGYSVSREKKERFSLILESASTNQTSMYLCASSNTVRAFFGQGTRLTVV.

This clone has just one count. This rearrangement joins TRBV28 to TRBJ1-2; no reliable D call. The germline V gene encodes CDR1 MDHEN and CDR2 SYDVKM. The V end lost 6 bases, the J end lost 2 bases, and 16 bases lay between the germline ends. CDR3 length: 15 amino acids. The CDR3 loop reads CASRRRSSQNYGYTF. CDR3 sequence (DNA): TGTGCCAGCAGGCGCAGGTCCTCGCAAAACTATGGCTACACCTTC.

This clone has only one observation. In nucleotides, the CDR3 is TGCGCCAGCAGCGCCAGACAGGGGAACACCGGGGAGCTGTTTTTT. Its protein is CASSARQGNTGELFF. The chain recombines TRBV5-1 with TRBJ2-2; 7 bases map to TRBD1. This CDR3 is built from 15 residues. V lost 4 bases to trimming and J lost 1 base; unmatched junction nucleotides: 4. CDR1 is SGHRS, CDR2 YFSETQ, per germline.